Listed below are T cell receptor beta chains from one sample, sequenced in a study of human T cells and chemical hapten exposure. TCRdb re-analysed the RACE reads in MiXCR, keeping a single row per CDR3 protein. The sample carries tens of thousands of distinct CDR3 sequences, 10% recorded once. Here the sequenced sample was whole blood, taken in connection with sensitization to the hapten diphenylcyclopropenone (DPC). All receptors come from a man aged 50-60 years with alopecia areata. Some clones in this sample may be carry-over from other donors' samples. Each CDR3 is given with its conserved first and last residue. The D gene is left open where the match is weak. Some rows have no size entry. The others give once, few or many, or a class for an expanded clone.

.	.	TRBV5-1	TRBJ2-7	CASSLAPSAAYEQYF	TGCGCCAGCAGCTTGGCGCCTAGCGCGGCCTACGAGCAGTACTTC
.	many	TRBV27	TRBJ2-7	CASSPDPYEQYF	TGTGCCAGCAGCCCGGACCCCTACGAGCAGTACTTC
.	many	TRBV28	TRBJ2-7	CASSDLKGVTPYEQYF	TGTGCCAGCAGCGACCTGAAGGGGGTCACCCCCTACGAGCAGTACTTC
TRBD1	many	TRBV30	TRBJ2-3	CAWSKGARSTDTQYF	TGTGCCTGGAGCAAGGGGGCGCGTAGCACAGATACGCAGTATTTT
.	.	TRBV20-1	TRBJ2-1	CSARNWNFSYNEQFF	TGCAGTGCTAGAAACTGGAACTTCTCCTACAATGAGCAGTTCTTC
TRBD1	many	TRBV6-5	TRBJ2-7	CASSLTGTGVPEQYF	TGTGCCAGCAGCCTGACCGGGACAGGGGTTCCCGAGCAGTACTTC
TRBD2	few	TRBV29-1	TRBJ2-5	CSVDLSSGRAGGTQYF	TGCAGCGTTGATTTGTCTAGCGGGAGGGCCGGGGGGACCCAGTACTTC
TRBD2	many	TRBV7-2	TRBJ2-1	CASSLVLGAGDNEQFF	TGTGCCAGCAGCTTAGTCCTCGGAGCGGGGGACAATGAGCAGTTCTTC
TRBD1	many	TRBV2	TRBJ2-7	CASSVQGFGYEQYF	TGTGCCAGCAGTGTACAGGGGTTCGGCTACGAGCAGTACTTC
TRBD2	many	TRBV24-1	TRBJ2-3	CATSDPGLAGTDTQYF	TGTGCCACCAGTGATCCCGGACTAGCGGGCACAGATACGCAGTATTTT
TRBD1	many	TRBV12-5	TRBJ1-1	CASGHRGGTEAFF	TGTGCTAGTGGTCACAGGGGTGGGACTGAAGCTTTCTTT
.	many	TRBV7-2	TRBJ2-3	CANRNVPQRSDTQYF	TGTGCCAACAGGAATGTGCCACAGCGATCTGATACGCAGTATTTT
TRBD1	many	TRBV29-1	TRBJ2-4	CSVWTGGKNIQYF	TGCAGCGTTTGGACAGGGGGAAAAAACATTCAGTACTTC
.	.	TRBV4-3	TRBJ1-3	CASSSSLGDTIYF	TGCGCCAGCAGCTCATCCCTTGGAGACACCATATATTTT
.	.	TRBV5-6	TRBJ1-3	CASSSFRSSSGNTIYF	TGTGCCAGCAGCTCGTTTAGATCCTCCTCTGGAAACACCATATATTTT
TRBD1	many	TRBV10-1	TRBJ2-1	CASTEGGTGGNEQFF	TGCGCCAGCACAGAAGGAGGGACAGGGGGCAATGAGCAGTTCTTC
.	.	TRBV19	TRBJ1-2	CASSIWGQMAGRYTF	TGTGCCAGTAGTATATGGGGACAAATGGCGGGACGCTACACCTTC
TRBD1	few	TRBV27	TRBJ1-3	CASSLNRGDTIYF	TGTGCCAGCAGTTTAAACAGGGGGGACACCATATATTTT
TRBD1	few	TRBV6-2/TRBV6-3	TRBJ1-1	CASSYSRGQTEAFF	TGTGCCAGCAGTTACTCCAGGGGGCAGACTGAAGCTTTCTTT
TRBD2	many	TRBV18	TRBJ2-7	CASSPRSGRAASEQYF	TGTGCCAGCTCACCACGTAGCGGGAGGGCCGCAAGCGAGCAGTACTTC
.	few	TRBV6-2/TRBV6-3	TRBJ2-7	CASSLGTRKTYEQYF	TGTGCCAGCAGTCTAGGCACCAGGAAGACCTACGAGCAGTACTTC
TRBD2	many	TRBV27	TRBJ2-1	CASGSGGNSYNEQFF	TGTGCCAGCGGTAGCGGGGGGAACTCCTACAATGAGCAGTTCTTC